Shown below are 22 T cell receptor beta chains from a single sample sequenced in a study of T cell clones after liver transplantation. The data were produced by immunoSEQ multiplex PCR, yet TCRdb's version contains in-frame clones alone and is incomplete. This repertoire shows tens of thousands of clones, about 70% found once; its top ten account for around 8.9%. The sequenced sample was CD4+ T cells from blood, obtained at the 22-month timepoint. The receptor set was obtained from a human patient who received a liver transplant. Some T cells may originate from the graft donor.

The J gene is TRBJ1-6, the V gene TRBV10-3, with D possibly matching TRBD1 (6 bases). Germline loops: CDR1 ENHRY, CDR2 SYGVKD. The CDR3 is 17 residues long. V lost 0 bases and J lost 6, with 15 bases in between. CDR3 nucleotide sequence: TGTGCCATCAGTGAGTCGGGGGGGGGCAGGACTAATTCACCCCTCCACTTT. Its translation: CAISESGGGRTNSPLHF.

This clone was counted a few times. The rearrangement uses TRBV5-4 and TRBJ2-7; the match to TRBD2 covers 7 bases. V lost 4 bases and J lost 5; bases outside the gene matches: 12. This CDR3 is 15 amino acids long. Germline V gene sequence: CDR1 SGHNT, CDR2 YYREEE (reference sequence). CDR3 amino acids: CASSHMSRGGNEQYF. CDR3 DNA sequence: TGTGCCAGCAGCCACATGTCCCGGGGAGGGAACGAGCAGTACTTC.

This chain joins TRBV2 and TRBJ1-6, with a weak D call TRBD1 (5 bases). The germline gives CDR1 SNHLY, CDR2 FYNNEI. The CDR3 has 14 amino acids. V was pared by 5 bases and J by 2 bases, with 7 bases between. CDR3 protein: CASSRGPYNSPLHF. CDR3 in DNA: TGTGCCAGCAGTCGGGGCCCCTATAATTCACCCCTCCACTTT. Full variable domain (missing parts from reference TRBV2 and TRBJ1-6): EPEVTQTPSHQVTQMGQEVILRCVPISNHLYFYWYRQILGQKVEFLVSFYNNEISEKSEIFDDQFSVERPDGSNFTLKIRSTKLEDSAMYFCASSRGPYNSPLHFGNGTRLTVT.

This chain links TRBV19 with TRBJ2-5, with 7 nucleotides matching TRBD2. The CDR3 covers 14 residues. The germline V gene has CDR1 LNHDA and CDR2 SQIVND (reference sequence). Losses at the gene ends were 2 bases for V and 4 bases for J; bases not matched to a gene: 4. The CDR3 sequence is CASSIRGDGETQYF. CDR3 coding DNA: TGTGCCAGTAGTATACGGGGGGACGGAGAGACCCAGTACTTC.

The J gene is TRBJ1-5, the V gene TRBV19; 9 nucleotides align to TRBD1. Germline values: CDR1 LNHDA, CDR2 SQIVND (reference sequence). V shed 11 bases, J shed 0 bases, and the junction held 11 bases outside the gene matches. The CDR3 loop spans 16 amino acids. The CDR3 nucleotides read TGTGCCTCCACCCCGGGACAGGGAAATAGCAATCAGCCCCAGCATTTT. Amino acid sequence: CASTPGQGNSNQPQHF.

The V call is TRBV7-8, the J call TRBJ1-5; 8 bases fit TRBD1. The CDR3 is 16 residues long. In germline, CDR1 is SGHVS, CDR2 FQNEAQ. Trimming removed 5 bases from V and 5 bases from J; junction bases left unmatched: 11. The CDR3, as DNA: TGTGCCAGCAGCGGACAGGGAGGACAATCACATCAGCCCCAGCATTTT. It encodes CASSGQGGQSHQPQHF.

The rearrangement links TRBV4-1 to TRBJ1-6; D gene ambiguous. Germline CDR1 reads MGHRA; CDR2 reads YSYEKL. This CDR3 is built from 13 residues. Between the trimmed V and J ends, which lost 1 base and 13 bases, there was a span of 11 bases. The CDR3: CASSQAPIAPLHF. CDR3 bases: TGCGCCAGCAGCCAAGCCCCAATAGCCCCCCTCCACTTT.

This rearrangement joins TRBV19 to TRBJ2-7, with 12 positions matching TRBD1. The CDR3 sequence is 15 residues long. The germline V gene encodes CDR1 LNHDA and CDR2 SQIVND (reference sequence). After removal of 3 bases from V and 6 bases from J, the junction contained 6 bases not matched to a gene. CDR3 in amino acids: CASSISRDRGREQYF. CDR3 nucleotide sequence: TGTGCCAGTAGTATTTCCCGGGACAGGGGGCGCGAGCAGTACTTC.

V is TRBV9 and J is TRBJ1-5; D call uncertain. With 4 bases removed from V and 7 bases from J, the gap between germline ends came to 12 bases. The germline gives CDR1 SGDLS, CDR2 YYNGEE. This CDR3 is 13 amino acids long. The CDR3 DNA is TGTGCCAGCAGCAGTTCCTCGGGACAGCCCCAGCATTTT. This sequence encodes CASSSSSGQPQHF.

The genes are TRBV6-5 and TRBJ2-3, with TRBD2 as a possible D gene (7 bases). The CDR3 runs to 14 residues. Trimming shortened V by 7 bases and J by 2 bases, and 13 bases separated the two germline ends. Germline V gives CDR1 MNHEY, CDR2 SVGAGI. The CDR3, as DNA: TGTGCCAGCAACGAGGGGGGGGCCACAGATACGCAGTATTTT. It encodes CASNEGGATDTQYF.

This clone was seen once. The chain links TRBV2 to TRBJ2-3; D gene ambiguous. V gave up 7 bases and J gave up 4 bases, with 12 bases separating them. There are 13 residues in the CDR3. Germline-derived CDR1 and CDR2 are SNHLY and FYNNEI. The CDR3 here is CASKSVTADTQYF. The CDR3 DNA reads as TGTGCCAGCAAATCGGTGACGGCAGATACGCAGTATTTT.

This chain uses TRBV5-1 with TRBJ2-1; D might be TRBD1 or TRBD2, each matching 5 bases. The V end lost 6 bases, the J end lost 4 bases, and 11 bases lay between the germline ends. From germline, CDR1 is SGHRS and CDR2 YFSETQ. The CDR3 covers 13 residues. For the CDR3, the DNA is TGCGCCAGCACCATGGGGGTGTACAATGAGCAGTTCTTC. Protein product: CASTMGVYNEQFF.

J is TRBJ1-1 and V is TRBV6-1; D call uncertain. V was shortened by 6 bases and J by 8 bases, with 10 bases between the two germline ends. The V gene's germline CDR1 is MNHNS and CDR2 SASEGT. The CDR3 contains 11 residues. The CDR3 DNA reads TGTGCCAGCAGCCGGGCCGAGGAAGCTTTCTTT. It translates to CASSRAEEAFF.

The chain carries TRBV4-2 and TRBJ2-3; 14 nucleotides match TRBD2. In germline, CDR1 is LGHNA, CDR2 YNFKEQ. After removal of 4 bases from V and 1 base from J, the junction contained 4 bases not matched to a gene. The CDR3 contains 17 residues. In DNA, the CDR3 is TGTGCCAGCAGCCCGGGACTAGCGGGGGCTGGCACAGATACGCAGTATTTT. Translating it yields CASSPGLAGAGTDTQYF.

The V gene is TRBV11-2, the J gene TRBJ2-5, with D possibly called TRBD1 or TRBD2 (5 bases each). The CDR3 consists of 15 residues. V dropped 5 bases and J dropped 1 base, with 14 bases sitting between them. Germline CDR1 reads SGHAT; CDR2 reads FQNNGV. In nucleotides, the CDR3 is TGTGCCAGCAGCCTTTTGGGACCGATCCAAGAGACCCAGTACTTC. Translation: CASSLLGPIQETQYF.

This chain links TRBV28 with TRBJ1-2, with D perhaps TRBD1 (5 bases). CDR1 MDHEN and CDR2 SYDVKM come from the germline V gene. V dropped 6 bases and J dropped 7 bases, with 9 bases sitting between them. The CDR3 sequence is 11 residues long. The CDR3 is CASRGVRGYTF. The DNA for the CDR3 is TGTGCCAGCAGGGGGGTCCGTGGCTACACCTTC.

The V gene is TRBV14, the J gene TRBJ1-6; the match to TRBD1 covers 8 bases. The germline CDR1 and CDR2 sequences are SGHDN and FVKESK. Trimming removed 4 bases from V and 10 bases from J; junction bases left unmatched: 6. The CDR3 sequence is 14 residues long. The CDR3 is CASSPRTGRSPLHF. The CDR3 nucleotides read TGTGCCAGCAGCCCCCGGACAGGGAGGTCACCCCTCCACTTT.

This clone was observed a handful of times. J is TRBJ2-7 and V is TRBV27, with D perhaps TRBD1 or TRBD2 (5 bases each). CDR3 length: 15 residues. Deletions cut 5 bases from V and 6 bases from J, with 20 bases between. Germline V gene data show CDR1 as MNHEY and CDR2 as SMNVEV (reference sequence). CDR3 loop: CASSPTPGRPLEQYF. Written as DNA, the CDR3 is TGTGCCAGCAGTCCAACCCCGGGACGGCCCCTCGAGCAGTACTTC.

The chain employs TRBV6-5 and TRBJ1-5, with D unresolved. CDR1 and CDR2 from the germline V gene are MNHEY and SVGAGI. The CDR3 consists of 14 residues. V lost 2 bases, J lost 4 bases, and 9 bases lay in between. Here the CDR3 reads CASSYVSVNQPQHF. CDR3 coding DNA: TGTGCCAGCAGTTACGTTTCAGTAAATCAGCCCCAGCATTTT.

Only a few counts were recorded for this clone. The rearrangement links TRBV9 to TRBJ1-5, with D perhaps matching TRBD1 (6 bases). Trimming left V 3 bases short and J 1 base short, with 11 bases between. Germline CDR1 is SGDLS and CDR2 is YYNGEE. CDR3 size: 15 residues. The CDR3 bases are TGTGCCAGCAGCGGGGGGCTGGAGAGCAATCAGCCCCAGCATTTT. It translates to CASSGGLESNQPQHF.

The chain couples TRBV25-1 to TRBJ2-3; a possible D gene is TRBD1 (6 bases). Germline assignment: CDR1 MGHDK and CDR2 SYGVNS. Trimming pared 3 bases from V and 2 bases from J, leaving 12 bases between. The CDR3 totals 15 residues. The CDR3 coding sequence is TGTGCCAGCAGTGATCCAGGGGCCCACACAGATACGCAGTATTTT. It encodes CASSDPGAHTDTQYF.

This clone is a singleton in its sample. The chain joins TRBV5-4 to TRBJ1-1; no clear D gene. Germline V lookup: CDR1 SGHNT, CDR2 YYREEE (reference sequence). The CDR3 runs to 12 residues. Trimming shortened V by 5 bases and J by 4 bases, and 9 bases separated the two germline ends. CDR3: CASSIHGTEAFF. The DNA of the CDR3 is TGTGCCAGCAGTATACATGGCACTGAAGCTTTCTTT.